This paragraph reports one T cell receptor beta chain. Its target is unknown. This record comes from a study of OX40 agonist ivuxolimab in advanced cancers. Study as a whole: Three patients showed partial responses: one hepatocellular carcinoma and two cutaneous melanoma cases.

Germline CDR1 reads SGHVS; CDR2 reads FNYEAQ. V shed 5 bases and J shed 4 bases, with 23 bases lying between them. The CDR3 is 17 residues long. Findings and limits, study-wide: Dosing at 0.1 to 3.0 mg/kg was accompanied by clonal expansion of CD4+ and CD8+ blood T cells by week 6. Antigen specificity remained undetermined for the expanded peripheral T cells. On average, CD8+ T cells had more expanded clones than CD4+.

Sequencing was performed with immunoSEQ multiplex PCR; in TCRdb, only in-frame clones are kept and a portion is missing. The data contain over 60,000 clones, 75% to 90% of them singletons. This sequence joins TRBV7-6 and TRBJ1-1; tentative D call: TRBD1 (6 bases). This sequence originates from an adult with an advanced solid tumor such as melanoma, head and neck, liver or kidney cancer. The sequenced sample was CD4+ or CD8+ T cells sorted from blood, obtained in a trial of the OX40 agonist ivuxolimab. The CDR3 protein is CASSPNPGASVLTEAFF. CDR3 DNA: TGTGCCAGCAGCCCAAACCCGGGGGCCTCTGTACTCACTGAAGCTTTCTTT.